The sequence of this T cell receptor (beta chain) was determined in a study of shared clonotypes between healthy human individuals. Study in general: CD8 memory received one plate per donor, CD8 naive two, CD4 memory three and CD4 naive three. Findings and limits, study-wide: Non-shared clonotypes were found to have lower generation probabilities than the clonotypes that were shared by all four of the sorted-subset donors. Shared across several donors were around 5% of the naive CD4 clonotypes. Rarefaction exposed incomplete sorted-subset sequencing despite large depth.

As to this clone: Its target is not known.

Method: immunoSEQ multiplex PCR; TCRdb's copy keeps in-frame clones and lacks some. The table has 850,000 to 1,100,000 clones, approximately 75% seen once. This TCR was recovered from a man aged 18 to 29 in good health. Some clones in this sample may be carry-over from other donors' samples. Material for sequencing was memory CD4+ T cells from PBMCs. The subset denotes: CD45RA-negative fraction.

In DNA form, the CDR3 reads TGTGCCAGCAGCTTTTTTTCGGAGCAGTACTTC. The encoded protein is CASSFFSEQYF. The V gene is TRBV11-2, the J gene TRBJ2-7; the D is unclear. Trimming pared 3 bases from V and 7 bases from J, leaving 7 bases between. The CDR3 contains 11 residues. CDR1 and CDR2 (germline): SGHAT, FQNNGV.